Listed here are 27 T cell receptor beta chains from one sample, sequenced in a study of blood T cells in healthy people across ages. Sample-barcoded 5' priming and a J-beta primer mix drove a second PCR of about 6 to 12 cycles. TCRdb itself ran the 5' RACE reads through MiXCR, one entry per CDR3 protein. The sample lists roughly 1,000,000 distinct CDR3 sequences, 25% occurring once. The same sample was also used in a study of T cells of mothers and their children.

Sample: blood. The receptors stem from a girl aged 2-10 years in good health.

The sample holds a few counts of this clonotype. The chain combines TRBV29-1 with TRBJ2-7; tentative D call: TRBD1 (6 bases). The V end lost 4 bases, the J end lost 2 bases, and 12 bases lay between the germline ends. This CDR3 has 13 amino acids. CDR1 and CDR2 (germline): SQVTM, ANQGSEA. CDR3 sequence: CSVVWTATYEQYF. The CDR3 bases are TGCAGCGTTGTTTGGACAGCGACCTACGAGCAGTACTTC.

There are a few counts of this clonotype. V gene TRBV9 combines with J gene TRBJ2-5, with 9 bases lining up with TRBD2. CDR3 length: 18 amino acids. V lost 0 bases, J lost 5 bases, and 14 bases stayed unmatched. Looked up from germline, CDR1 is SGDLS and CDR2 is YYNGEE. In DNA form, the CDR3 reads TGTGCCAGCAGCGTAGGGGATTGGCGGGAGGGCCAACAGGAGACCCAGTACTTC. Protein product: CASSVGDWREGQQETQYF.

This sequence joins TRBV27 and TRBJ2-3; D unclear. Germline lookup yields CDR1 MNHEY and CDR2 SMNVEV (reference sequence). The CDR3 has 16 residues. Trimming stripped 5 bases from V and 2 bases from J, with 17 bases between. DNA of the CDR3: TGTGCCAGCAGTCATCTTAGAGACCCTTACACAGATACGCAGTATTTT. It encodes CASSHLRDPYTDTQYF.

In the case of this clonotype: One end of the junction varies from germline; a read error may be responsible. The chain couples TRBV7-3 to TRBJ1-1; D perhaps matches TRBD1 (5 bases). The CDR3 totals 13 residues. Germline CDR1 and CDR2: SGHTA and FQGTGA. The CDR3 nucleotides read TGTGCCTGCAGATCGGGGGGGACCACTGAAGCTTTCTTT. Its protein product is CACRSGGTTEAFF.

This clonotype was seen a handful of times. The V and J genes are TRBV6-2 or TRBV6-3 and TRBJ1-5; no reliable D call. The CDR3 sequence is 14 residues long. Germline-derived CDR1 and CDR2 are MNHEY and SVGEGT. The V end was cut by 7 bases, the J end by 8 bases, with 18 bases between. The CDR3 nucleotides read TGTGCCAGCACCGTAGACCCCAGTAGGGAGCCCCAGCATTTT. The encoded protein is CASTVDPSREPQHF.

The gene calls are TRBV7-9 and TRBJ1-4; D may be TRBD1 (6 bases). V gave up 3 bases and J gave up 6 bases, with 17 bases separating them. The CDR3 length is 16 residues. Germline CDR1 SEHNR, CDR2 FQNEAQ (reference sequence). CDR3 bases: TGTGCCAGCAGCTTCGGCCCCGGGGGCCTGGATGAAAAACTGTTTTTT. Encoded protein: CASSFGPGGLDEKLFF.

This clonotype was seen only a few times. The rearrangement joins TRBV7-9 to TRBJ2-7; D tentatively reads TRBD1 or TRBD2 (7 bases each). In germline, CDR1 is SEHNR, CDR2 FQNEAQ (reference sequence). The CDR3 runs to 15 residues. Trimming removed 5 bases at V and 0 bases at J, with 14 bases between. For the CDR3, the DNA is TGTGCCAGCAGCCCACAGGGGACTACCTCCTACGAGCAGTACTTC. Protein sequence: CASSPQGTTSYEQYF.

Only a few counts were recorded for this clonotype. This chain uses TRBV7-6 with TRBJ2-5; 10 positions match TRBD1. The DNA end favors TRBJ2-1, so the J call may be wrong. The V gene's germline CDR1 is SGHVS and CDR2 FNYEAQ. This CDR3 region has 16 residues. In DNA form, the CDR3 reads TGTGCCAGCAGCATCGGGACAGGGGAGGCCTACAATGAGCAGTTCTTC. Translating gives CASSIGTGEAYNEQFF.

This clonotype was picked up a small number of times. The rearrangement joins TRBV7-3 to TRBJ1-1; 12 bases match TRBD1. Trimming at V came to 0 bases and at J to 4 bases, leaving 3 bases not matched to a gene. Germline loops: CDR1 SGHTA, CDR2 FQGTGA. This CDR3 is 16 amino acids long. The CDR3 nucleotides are TGTGCCAGCAGCTTAACAGGGACAGGGGGCCTCACTGAAGCTTTCTTT. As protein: CASSLTGTGGLTEAFF.

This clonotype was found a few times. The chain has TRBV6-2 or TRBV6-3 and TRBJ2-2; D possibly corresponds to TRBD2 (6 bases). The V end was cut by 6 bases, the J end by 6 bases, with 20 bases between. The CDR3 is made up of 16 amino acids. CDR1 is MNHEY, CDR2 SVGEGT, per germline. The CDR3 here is CASRLRRDLGPGELFF. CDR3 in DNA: TGTGCCAGCAGGCTTAGACGGGACTTAGGTCCCGGGGAGCTGTTTTTT.

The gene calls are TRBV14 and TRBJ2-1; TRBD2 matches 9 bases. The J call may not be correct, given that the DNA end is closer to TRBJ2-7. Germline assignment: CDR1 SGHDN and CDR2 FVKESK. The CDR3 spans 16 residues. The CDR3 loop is CASSGRASGKWYEQYF. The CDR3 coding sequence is TGTGCCAGCTCGGGACGGGCTAGCGGGAAGTGGTACGAGCAGTACTTC.

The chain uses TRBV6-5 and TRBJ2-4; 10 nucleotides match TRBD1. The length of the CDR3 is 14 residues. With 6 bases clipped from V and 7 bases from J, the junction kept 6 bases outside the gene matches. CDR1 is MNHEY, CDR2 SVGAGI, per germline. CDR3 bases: TGTGCCAGCAGACAGGACAGGGGGTGGAACATTCAGTACTTC. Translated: CASRQDRGWNIQYF.

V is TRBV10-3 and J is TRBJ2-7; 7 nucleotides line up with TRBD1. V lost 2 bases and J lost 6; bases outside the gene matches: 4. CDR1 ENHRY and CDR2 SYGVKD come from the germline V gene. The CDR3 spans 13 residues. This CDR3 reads CAISETDRVEQYF. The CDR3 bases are TGTGCCATCAGTGAGACTGACAGGGTCGAGCAGTACTTC.

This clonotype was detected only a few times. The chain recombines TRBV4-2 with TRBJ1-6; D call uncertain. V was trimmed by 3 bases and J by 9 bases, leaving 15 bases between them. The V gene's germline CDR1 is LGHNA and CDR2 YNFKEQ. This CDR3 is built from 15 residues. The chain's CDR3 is CASSQDNGGRSPLHF. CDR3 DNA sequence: TGTGCCAGCAGCCAGGATAACGGTGGACGTTCACCCCTCCACTTT.

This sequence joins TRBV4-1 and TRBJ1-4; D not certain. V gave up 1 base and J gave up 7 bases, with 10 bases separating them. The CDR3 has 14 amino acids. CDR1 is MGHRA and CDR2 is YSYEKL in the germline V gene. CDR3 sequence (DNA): TGCGCCAGCAGCCAAGCGGCCGGTGGTGAAAAACTGTTTTTT. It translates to CASSQAAGGEKLFF.

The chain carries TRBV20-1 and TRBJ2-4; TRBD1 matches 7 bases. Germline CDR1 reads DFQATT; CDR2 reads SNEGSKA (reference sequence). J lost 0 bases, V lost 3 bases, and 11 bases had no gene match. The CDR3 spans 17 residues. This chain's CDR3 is CSARTSGQILAKNIQYF. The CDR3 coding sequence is TGCAGTGCTAGGACGTCGGGACAGATACTAGCCAAAAACATTCAGTACTTC.

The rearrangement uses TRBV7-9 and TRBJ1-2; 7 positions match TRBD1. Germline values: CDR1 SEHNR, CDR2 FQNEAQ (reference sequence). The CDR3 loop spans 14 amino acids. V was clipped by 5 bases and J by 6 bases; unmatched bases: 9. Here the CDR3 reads CASSHRTGSDGYTF. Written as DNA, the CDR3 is TGTGCCAGCAGCCACAGGACAGGTTCGGATGGCTACACCTTC.

The CDR3 spells CAISGQSPYNEQFF. The CDR3 DNA sequence: TGTGCCATCAGTGGCCAATCCCCCTACAATGAGCAGTTCTTC. The J gene is TRBJ2-1, the V gene TRBV10-3; no reliable D call. In germline, CDR1 is ENHRY, CDR2 SYGVKD. The CDR3 spans 14 residues. V lost 4 bases, J lost 2 bases, and 9 bases lay in between.

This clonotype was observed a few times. The CDR3 is CASSLAAALSETQYF. The CDR3 nucleotides read TGTGCCAGCAGCTTAGCAGCGGCCCTTTCAGAGACCCAGTACTTC. The J gene is TRBJ2-5, the V gene TRBV7-2; D may be TRBD2 (5 bases). CDR1 and CDR2 from the germline V gene are SGHTA and FQGNSA. Between the trimmed V and J ends, which lost 0 bases and 4 bases, there was a span of 12 bases. This CDR3 comprises 15 residues.

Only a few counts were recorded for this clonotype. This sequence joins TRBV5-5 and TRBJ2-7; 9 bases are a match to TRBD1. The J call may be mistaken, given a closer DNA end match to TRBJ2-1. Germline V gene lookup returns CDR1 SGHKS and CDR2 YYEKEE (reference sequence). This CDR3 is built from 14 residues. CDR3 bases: TGTGCCAGCAGCGACGGGGACAGGGTAAATGAGCAGTTCTTC. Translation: CASSDGDRVNEQFF.

The CDR3 sequence: CASSQSPGNGYTF. DNA of the CDR3: TGTGCCAGCAGCCAATCTCCGGGAAACGGCTACACCTTC. This sequence joins TRBV14 and TRBJ1-2, with D uncertain. The V gene lost 2 bases and the J gene lost 8 bases, with 12 bases spanning the gap. The CDR3 totals 13 residues. CDR1 and CDR2 (germline): SGHDN, FVKESK.

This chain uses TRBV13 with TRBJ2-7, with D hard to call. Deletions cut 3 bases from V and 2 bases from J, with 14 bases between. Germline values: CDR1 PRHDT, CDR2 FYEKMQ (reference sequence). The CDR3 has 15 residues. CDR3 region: CASSFFPQGPYEQYF. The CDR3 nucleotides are TGTGCCAGCAGCTTCTTCCCACAAGGACCCTACGAGCAGTACTTC.

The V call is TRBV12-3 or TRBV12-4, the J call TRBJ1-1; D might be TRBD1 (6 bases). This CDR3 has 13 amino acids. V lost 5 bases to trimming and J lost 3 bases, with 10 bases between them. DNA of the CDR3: TGTGCCAGCAGTGGGGACATCTACACTGAAGCTTTCTTT. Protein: CASSGDIYTEAFF.

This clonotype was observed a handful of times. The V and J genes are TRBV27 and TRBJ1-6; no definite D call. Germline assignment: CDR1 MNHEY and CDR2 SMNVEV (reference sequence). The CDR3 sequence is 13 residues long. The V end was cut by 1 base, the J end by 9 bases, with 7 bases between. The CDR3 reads CASSLYDISPLHF. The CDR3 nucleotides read TGTGCCAGCAGTTTATATGACATTTCACCCCTCCACTTT.

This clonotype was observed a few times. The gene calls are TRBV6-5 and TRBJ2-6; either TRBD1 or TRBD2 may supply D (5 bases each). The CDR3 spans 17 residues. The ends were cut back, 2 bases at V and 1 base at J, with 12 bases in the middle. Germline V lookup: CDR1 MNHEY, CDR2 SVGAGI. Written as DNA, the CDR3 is TGTGCCAGCAGTTACCGGGACGGGCAATCTGGGGCCAACGTCCTGACTTTC. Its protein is CASSYRDGQSGANVLTF.

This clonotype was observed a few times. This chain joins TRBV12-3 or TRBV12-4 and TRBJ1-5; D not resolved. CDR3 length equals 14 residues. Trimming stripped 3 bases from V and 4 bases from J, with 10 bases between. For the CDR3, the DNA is TGTGCCAGCAGTTTTGCCGGAGGGAATCAGCCCCAGCATTTT. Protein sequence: CASSFAGGNQPQHF.

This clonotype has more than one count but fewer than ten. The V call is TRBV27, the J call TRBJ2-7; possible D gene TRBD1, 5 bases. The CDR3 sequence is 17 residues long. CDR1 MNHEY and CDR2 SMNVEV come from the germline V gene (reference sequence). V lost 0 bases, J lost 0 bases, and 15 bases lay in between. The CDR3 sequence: CASSLSPTDMSSYEQYF. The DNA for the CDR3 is TGTGCCAGCAGTTTATCCCCGACAGATATGAGCTCCTACGAGCAGTACTTC.